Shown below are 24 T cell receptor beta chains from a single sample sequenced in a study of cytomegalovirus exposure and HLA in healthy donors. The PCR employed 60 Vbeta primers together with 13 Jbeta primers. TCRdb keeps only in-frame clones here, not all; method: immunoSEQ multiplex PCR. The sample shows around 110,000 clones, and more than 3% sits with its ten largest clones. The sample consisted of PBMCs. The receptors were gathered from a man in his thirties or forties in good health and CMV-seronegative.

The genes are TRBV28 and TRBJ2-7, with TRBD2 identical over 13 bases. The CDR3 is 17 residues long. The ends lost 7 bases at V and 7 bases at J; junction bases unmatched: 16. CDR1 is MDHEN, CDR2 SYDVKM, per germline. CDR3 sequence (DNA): TGTGCCAGCACCCTAGGGACTAGCGGGGTCCCTTCGGGGGAGCAGTACTTC. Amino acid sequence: CASTLGTSGVPSGEQYF.

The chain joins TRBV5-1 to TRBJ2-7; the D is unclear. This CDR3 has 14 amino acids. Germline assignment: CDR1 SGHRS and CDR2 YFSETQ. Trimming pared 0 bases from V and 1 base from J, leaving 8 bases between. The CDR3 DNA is TGCGCCAGCAGCTTGGAGCCCGAATCCTACGAGCAGTACTTC. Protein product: CASSLEPESYEQYF.

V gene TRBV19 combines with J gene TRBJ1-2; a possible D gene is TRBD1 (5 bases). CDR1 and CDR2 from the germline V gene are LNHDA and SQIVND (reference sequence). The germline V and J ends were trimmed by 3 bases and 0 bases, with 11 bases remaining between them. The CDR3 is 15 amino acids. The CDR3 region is CASSIPTAANYGYTF. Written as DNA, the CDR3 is TGTGCCAGTAGTATCCCGACAGCAGCTAACTATGGCTACACCTTC. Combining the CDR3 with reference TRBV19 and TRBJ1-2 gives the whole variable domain DGGITQSPKYLFRKEGQNVTLSCEQNLNHDAMYWYRQDPGQGLRLIYYSQIVNDFQKGDIAEGYSVSREKKESFPLTVTSAQKNPTAFYLCASSIPTAANYGYTFGSGTRLTVV.

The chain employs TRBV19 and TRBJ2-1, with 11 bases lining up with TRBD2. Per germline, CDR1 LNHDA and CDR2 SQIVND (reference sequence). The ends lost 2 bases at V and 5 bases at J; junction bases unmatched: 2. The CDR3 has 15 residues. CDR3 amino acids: CASSIPGLADNEQFF. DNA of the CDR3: TGTGCCAGTAGTATACCGGGACTAGCGGACAATGAGCAGTTCTTC. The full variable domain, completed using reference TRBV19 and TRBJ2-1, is DGGITQSPKYLFRKEGQNVTLSCEQNLNHDAMYWYRQDPGQGLRLIYYSQIVNDFQKGDIAEGYSVSREKKESFPLTVTSAQKNPTAFYLCASSIPGLADNEQFFGPGTRLTVL.

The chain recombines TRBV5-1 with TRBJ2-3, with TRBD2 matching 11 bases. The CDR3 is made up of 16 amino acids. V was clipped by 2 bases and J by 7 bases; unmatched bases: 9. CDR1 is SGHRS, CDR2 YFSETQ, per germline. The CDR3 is CASSFNSGGAGYTQYF. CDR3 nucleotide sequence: TGCGCCAGCAGCTTTAATAGCGGGGGGGCAGGATATACGCAGTATTTT.

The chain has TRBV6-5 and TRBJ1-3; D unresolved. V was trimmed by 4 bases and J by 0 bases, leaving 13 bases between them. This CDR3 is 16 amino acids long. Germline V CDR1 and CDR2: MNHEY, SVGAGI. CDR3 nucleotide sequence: TGTGCCAGCAGTTTATTACAGCCTGCCTCTGGAAACACCATATATTTT. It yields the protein CASSLLQPASGNTIYF.

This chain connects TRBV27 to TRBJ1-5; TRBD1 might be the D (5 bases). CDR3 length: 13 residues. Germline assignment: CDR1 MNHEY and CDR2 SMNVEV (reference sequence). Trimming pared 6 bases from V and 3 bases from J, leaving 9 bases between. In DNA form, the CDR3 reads TGTGCCAGCAGGGGACTGAACAATCAGCCCCAGCATTTT. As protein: CASRGLNNQPQHF.

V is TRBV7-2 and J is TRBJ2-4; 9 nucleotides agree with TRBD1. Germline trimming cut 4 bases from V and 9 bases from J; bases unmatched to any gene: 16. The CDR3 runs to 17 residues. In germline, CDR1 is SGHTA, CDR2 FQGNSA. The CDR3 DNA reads TGTGCCAGCAGCTCACGACCCGAACGGGACAGGGCTTTCATTCAGTACTTC. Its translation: CASSSRPERDRAFIQYF.

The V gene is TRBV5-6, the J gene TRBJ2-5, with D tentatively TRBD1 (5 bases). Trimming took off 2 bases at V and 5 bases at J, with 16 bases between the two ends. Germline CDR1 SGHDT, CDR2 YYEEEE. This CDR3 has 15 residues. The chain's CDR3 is CASSFFRQGYETQYF. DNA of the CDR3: TGTGCCAGCAGCTTTTTTCGTCAGGGCTACGAGACCCAGTACTTC.

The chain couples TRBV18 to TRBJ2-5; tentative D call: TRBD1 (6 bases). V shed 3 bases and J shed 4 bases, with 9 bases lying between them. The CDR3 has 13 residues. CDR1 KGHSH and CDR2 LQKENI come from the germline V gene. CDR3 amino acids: CASSPSDRETQYF. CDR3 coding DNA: TGTGCCAGCTCACCGTCGGACAGAGAGACCCAGTACTTC.

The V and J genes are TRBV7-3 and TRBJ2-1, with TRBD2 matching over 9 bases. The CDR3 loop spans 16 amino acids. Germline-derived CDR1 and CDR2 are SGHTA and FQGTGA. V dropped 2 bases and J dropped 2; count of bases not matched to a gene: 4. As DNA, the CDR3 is TGTGCCAGCAGCTTAGCGGGACTAGCAACCTACAATGAGCAGTTCTTC. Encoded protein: CASSLAGLATYNEQFF.

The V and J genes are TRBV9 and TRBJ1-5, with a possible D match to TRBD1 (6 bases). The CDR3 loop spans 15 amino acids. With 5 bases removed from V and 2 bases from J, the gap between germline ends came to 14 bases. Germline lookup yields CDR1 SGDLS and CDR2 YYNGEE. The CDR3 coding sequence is TGTGCCAGCAGTAATGGGGGGGCAGGCAATCAGCCCCAGCATTTT. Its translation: CASSNGGAGNQPQHF.

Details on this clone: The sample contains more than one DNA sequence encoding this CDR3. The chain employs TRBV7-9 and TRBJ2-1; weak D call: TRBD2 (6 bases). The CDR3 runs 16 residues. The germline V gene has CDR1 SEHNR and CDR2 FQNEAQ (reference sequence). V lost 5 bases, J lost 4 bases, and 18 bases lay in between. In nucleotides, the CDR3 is TGTGCCAGCAGCCCCCGATGGGGAGGTTCTTACAATGAGCAGTTCTTC. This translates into CASSPRWGGSYNEQFF. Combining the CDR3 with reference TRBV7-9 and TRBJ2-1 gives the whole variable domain DTGVSQNPRHKITKRGQNVTFRCDPISEHNRLYWYRQTLGQGPEFLTYFQNEAQLEKSRLLSDRFSAERPKGSFSTLEIQRTEQGDSAMYLCASSPRWGGSYNEQFFGPGTRLTVL.

The CDR3 DNA follows: TGTGCCAGCAACGGGGAGCCCTACGAGCAGTACTTC. The encoded protein is CASNGEPYEQYF. The chain joins TRBV2 to TRBJ2-7; maybe TRBD2 (5 bases). Germline-derived CDR1 and CDR2 are SNHLY and FYNNEI. V was trimmed by 7 bases and J by 2 bases, leaving 9 bases between them. The CDR3 has 12 amino acids.

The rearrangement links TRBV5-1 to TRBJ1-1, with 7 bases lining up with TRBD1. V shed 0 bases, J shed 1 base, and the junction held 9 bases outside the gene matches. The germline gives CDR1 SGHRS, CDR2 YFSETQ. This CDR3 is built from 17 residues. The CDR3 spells CASSLEGGGTRNTEAFF. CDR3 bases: TGCGCCAGCAGCTTGGAAGGGGGCGGGACTAGGAACACTGAAGCTTTCTTT.

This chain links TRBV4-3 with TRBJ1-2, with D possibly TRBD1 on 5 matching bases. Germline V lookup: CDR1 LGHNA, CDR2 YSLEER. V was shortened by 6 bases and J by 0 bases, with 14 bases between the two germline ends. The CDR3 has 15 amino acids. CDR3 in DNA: TGCGCCAGCAGTCACTCGACAGAAGCTAACTATGGCTACACCTTC. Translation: CASSHSTEANYGYTF.

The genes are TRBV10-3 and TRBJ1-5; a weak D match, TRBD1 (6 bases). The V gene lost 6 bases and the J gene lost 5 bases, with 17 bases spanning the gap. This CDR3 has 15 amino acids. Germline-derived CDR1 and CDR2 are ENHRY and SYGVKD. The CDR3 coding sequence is TGTGCCATCAGGAGCACAGGGCGAGGGGATCAGCCCCAGCATTTT. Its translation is CAIRSTGRGDQPQHF.

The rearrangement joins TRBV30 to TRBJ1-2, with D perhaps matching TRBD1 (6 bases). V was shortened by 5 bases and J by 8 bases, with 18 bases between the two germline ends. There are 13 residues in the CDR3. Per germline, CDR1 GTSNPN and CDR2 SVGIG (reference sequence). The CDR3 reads CAWAYRADGGYTF. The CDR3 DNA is TGTGCCTGGGCTTACAGGGCTGATGGGGGCTACACCTTC.

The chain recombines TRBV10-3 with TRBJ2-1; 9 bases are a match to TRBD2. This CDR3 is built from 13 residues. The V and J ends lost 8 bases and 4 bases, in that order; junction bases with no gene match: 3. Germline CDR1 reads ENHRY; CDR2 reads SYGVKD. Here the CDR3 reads CAIYAGGYNEQFF. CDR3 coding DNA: TGTGCCATCTATGCGGGGGGGTACAATGAGCAGTTCTTC.

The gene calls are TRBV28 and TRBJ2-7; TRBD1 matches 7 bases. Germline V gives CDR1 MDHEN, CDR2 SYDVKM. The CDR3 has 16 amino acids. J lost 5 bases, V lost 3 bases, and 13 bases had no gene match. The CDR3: CASSLVTGSRVDEQYF. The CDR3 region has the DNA TGTGCCAGCAGTTTGGTGACAGGGAGTCGGGTTGACGAGCAGTACTTC. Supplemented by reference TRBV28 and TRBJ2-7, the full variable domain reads DVKVTQSSRYLVKRTGEKVFLECVQDMDHENMFWYRQDPGLGLRLIYFSYDVKMKEKGDIPEGYSVSREKKERFSLILESASTNQTSMYLCASSLVTGSRVDEQYFGPGTRLTVT.

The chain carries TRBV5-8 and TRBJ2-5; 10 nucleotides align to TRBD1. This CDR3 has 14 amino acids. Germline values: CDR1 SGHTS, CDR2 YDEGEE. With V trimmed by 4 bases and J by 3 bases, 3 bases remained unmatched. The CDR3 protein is CASSAGQGKETQYF. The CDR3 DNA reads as TGTGCCAGCAGCGCGGGACAGGGGAAAGAGACCCAGTACTTC.

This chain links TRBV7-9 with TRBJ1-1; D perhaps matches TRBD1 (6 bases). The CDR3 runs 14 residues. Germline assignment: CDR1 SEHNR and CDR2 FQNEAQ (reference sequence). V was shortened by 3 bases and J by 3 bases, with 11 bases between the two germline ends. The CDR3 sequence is CASSFGDTHTEAFF. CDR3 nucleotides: TGTGCCAGCAGCTTTGGGGACACCCACACTGAAGCTTTCTTT.

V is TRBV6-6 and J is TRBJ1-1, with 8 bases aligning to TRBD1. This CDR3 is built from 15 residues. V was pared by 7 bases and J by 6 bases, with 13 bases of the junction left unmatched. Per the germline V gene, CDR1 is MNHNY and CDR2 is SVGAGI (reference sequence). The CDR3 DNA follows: TGTGCCAGCAAAATTAGAACAGGGGGATCGCCTGAAGCTTTCTTT. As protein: CASKIRTGGSPEAFF.

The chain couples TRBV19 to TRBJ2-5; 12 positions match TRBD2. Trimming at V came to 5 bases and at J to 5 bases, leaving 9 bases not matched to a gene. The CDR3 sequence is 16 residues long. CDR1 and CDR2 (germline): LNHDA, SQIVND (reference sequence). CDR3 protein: CASSAPGLAGVETQYF. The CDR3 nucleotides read TGTGCCAGTAGTGCTCCGGGACTAGCGGGCGTGGAGACCCAGTACTTC.